This TCR beta chain is from a study of blood T cell repertoires in COVID-19. Overall study: Samples representing acute and convalescent COVID-19 were sourced from the United States, Italy and Spain. T cells, B-cell-depleted T cells, or PBMCs provided the cDNA or gDNA that served as material.

The CDR3 is made up of 14 amino acids. V was shortened by 0 bases and J by 4 bases, with 9 bases between the two germline ends. Germline CDR1 and CDR2: MGHRA and YSYEKL. In the study's own analysis: From reference gene primer amplification, estimates of nucleated cell counts were derived. Sequenced by immunoSEQ multiplex PCR; TCRdb stores in-frame clones only, minus some. The V and J calls and clone size were taken over from that table, and D and trimming were inferred from the DNA. The sample consists of 110,000 to 150,000 clones, roughly 80% of them appearing once. This receptor was obtained from a man aged 50-60 years with active or convalescent COVID-19. The V gene is TRBV4-1, the J gene TRBJ2-5; possible D gene TRBD2, 6 bases. Sequencing was carried out using peripheral blood. CDR3 bases: TGCGCCAGCAGCCAAGATCCCGGGGGAGAGACCCAGTACTTC. Translating it yields CASSQDPGGETQYF.